This TCR beta chain was identified during a study of T cells in Graves' hyperthyroidism and ophthalmopathy (dated by TCRdb to about 2019). With respect to the entire study: Peripheral blood samples were taken at initial diagnosis, before any treatment was given. A discovery cohort of about a hundred patients, 43 with Graves' ophthalmopathy and approximately 60 with stable Graves' hyperthyroidism, was used to find distinguishing TCR V-J signatures. Whether ophthalmopathy could be predicted prospectively was tested in an independent validation cohort made up of under 20 hyperthyroidism patients plus 17 patients who later progressed to ophthalmopathy. The roughly 90 discovery patients were divided at random into training and test sets in a 7:3 ratio. In roughly six Graves' hyperthyroidism patients, the study also compared T-cell repertoires from thyroid tissue with T-cell repertoires from blood. After blood sampling, hyperthyroidism patients were treated with methimazole at a starting dose of 30 mg daily, and ophthalmopathy patients were treated with high-dose intravenous methylprednisolone. TCR Vbeta CDR3 sequencing of 135 peripheral blood samples (about 45 ophthalmopathy, 75 to 80 hyperthyroidism and roughly 17 progressor patients) is reported in the paper.

Overall study results and their limits: Most expanded thyroid clonotypes (frequency above 0.001) were also detected in blood, suggesting blood repertoires may reflect thyroid immune responses. No statistical method was used to set the sample size in advance, and investigators knew the group allocation. In validation, the model predicted progression to ophthalmopathy a median of around 6.5 months before onset, with about 71% sensitivity and 72.22% specificity. A 13 V-J signature model separated ophthalmopathy from stable hyperthyroidism, with approximately 87% sensitivity and around 84% specificity in cross-validation and 80%/75% in testing.

Its CDR3 holds 15 amino acids, cysteine through phenylalanine. Of the read, only the CDR3 DNA is kept; its 45 bases are in frame from base 1. The germline ends are 14 bases apart after V is trimmed by 0 bases and J by 8 bases. CDR1 WNHNN and CDR2 SYGVQD were looked up in the germline V gene (reference sequence). TCR beta CDR3 regions were amplified from RNA transcripts. The first round of RT-PCR for the TCR CDR3 was performed with the HTBI primer set and the Qiagen OneStep RT-PCR kit. Libraries were constructed in a second round of multiplex PCR, after which size selection and purification were carried out. Libraries were sequenced paired-end with 100 bp reads on an Illumina HiSeq2000. In the original analysis: SOAPnuke was used to process the raw data, removing reads that contained adapters or uncalled bases, had a mean Phred below 15, or lacked an exact match to the constant primer or identifier. COPE v1.2.5 was used to merge the high-quality paired reads, and each unique nucleotide sequence was defined as a clonotype. Clonotypes were aligned to IMGT TRBV, TRBD and TRBJ reference segments using MiTCR v1.1. The analysis included only V-J combinations with a frequency above 0.0001, which together covered over 98% of the repertoires. The TCS score was defined as the ratio of F50 (clonal expansion) to E x V (chaos), calculated using BLOSUM62-based TCRdist between CDR3 peptides within each V-J. Welch's t-statistics and random forest reduced 514 V-J features to 13, which were used in a naive Bayes classifier (R e1071). TCRdb's own reprocessing of the public reads used fastp at Q25 and MiXCR and kept productive beta chains. Records with the same CDR3 protein are collapsed into one entry carrying the most frequent genes and DNA. The V and J calls come from TCRdb's annotation, not from the publication. For this sample there are hundreds of thousands of distinct CDR3 sequences; about 16% appear just once. Of the sample, roughly 33% is held by the ten largest clones.

Stable Graves' hyperthyroidism was defined as no progression to ophthalmopathy during 18 months of follow-up. Hyperthyroidism patients were newly diagnosed, with disease duration under 2 months, and aged 18 to 65 years. The study excluded patients with uncontrolled infections, other autoimmune diseases, pregnancy or lactation. Diagnoses relied on clinical symptoms, serum thyroxine and TRAb, thyroid ultrasound and orbital computed tomography. PBMCs were separated from under 11 ml of fresh peripheral blood using Ficoll-Paque density gradient centrifugation. Trizol reagent was used to extract total RNA, and RNA quality was then checked on an Agilent 2100 Bioanalyzer. This clonotype was seen more than once but under ten times. It has no known antigen specificity. No much larger clone exists at a distance of one base, and base qualities are not known.

The rearrangement joined TRBV10-1 to TRBJ2-1; no D gene call is confident. This TCR derives from a woman aged 25 to 39 with Graves' hyperthyroidism. The sequenced material came from blood. For the CDR3, the sequence is CASSESPGPIDEQFF. The DNA sequence is as follows: TGCGCCAGCAGTGAGTCCCCGGGCCCGATCGATGAGCAGTTCTTC.